The sequence of this T cell receptor (beta chain) was determined in a study of T cell responses to AZD1222 COVID-19 vaccine. Whole-study results and caveats: With dominance at 160-218 and 743-854, vaccine-associated CD4 TCRs spanned spike.

On this clone: What it binds is unknown.

Libraries were prepared by immunoSEQ multiplex PCR; TCRdb keeps only in-frame clonotypes and omits some of them. The sample contains roughly 140,000 clones, 85% to 90% of which appear only once. J gave up 7 bases and V 6 bases, and 5 bases lay outside the gene matches. Germline CDR1 and CDR2: WNHNN and SYGVQD (reference sequence). CDR3 length: 13 amino acids. This rearrangement joins TRBV10-1 to TRBJ2-1, with 8 bases matching TRBD2. The sample here was peripheral blood, taken 28 days after the second AZD1222 dose. The source is an adult who received the AZD1222 COVID-19 vaccine. The CDR3 protein is CASSTGLGNEQFF. For the CDR3, the DNA is TGCGCCAGCAGCACGGGACTAGGGAATGAGCAGTTCTTC.